The rows below give T cell receptor beta chains drawn from one sample of a study of T-cell memory formation after mild COVID-19. TCRdb reprocessed the 5' RACE reads via MiXCR and lists one record per CDR3 protein. The data hold about 560,000 distinct CDR3 sequences, with roughly 18% observed a single time. The specimen was PBMCs or a T cell subset sorted from them (not recorded which). All receptors come from an adult woman who had mild COVID-19 (a few samples of this study predate the infection). Cell type and time point are not known. The CDR3 runs from the conserved cysteine through the conserved F or W. Each record gives: D gene, V gene, J gene, CDR3 length, clone size, CDR3 protein, CDR3 DNA. The D gene is left open where the match is weak. Expanded clones get a size class; other rows say once, few or many, or leave the size out.

D: NA
V: TRBV5-1
J: TRBJ2-3
length: 16
size: NA
CDR3: CASSLVQALDTDTQYF
DNA: TGCGCCAGCAGCTTGGTTCAGGCCTTAGACACAGATACGCAGTATTTT

D: NA
V: TRBV18
J: TRBJ1-1
length: 13
size: few
CDR3: CASSPAGYTEAFF
DNA: TGTGCCAGCTCACCTGCAGGGTATACTGAAGCTTTCTTT

D: NA
V: TRBV2
J: TRBJ1-2
length: 13
size: few
CDR3: CASSERTTYGYTF
DNA: TGTGCCAGCAGTGAGAGAACTACCTATGGCTACACCTTC

D: NA
V: TRBV7-9
J: TRBJ1-3
length: 15
size: few
CDR3: CASSFDRTYGNTIYF
DNA: TGTGCCAGCAGCTTTGACAGGACCTATGGAAACACCATATATTTT

D: NA
V: TRBV20-1
J: TRBJ2-2
length: 13
size: few
CDR3: CSARDPQGGELFF
DNA: TGCAGTGCTAGAGATCCGCAAGGCGGGGAGCTGTTTTTT

D: TRBD2
V: TRBV4-1
J: TRBJ2-5
length: 16
size: NA
CDR3: CASSQLGLAGGETQYF
DNA: TGCGCCAGCAGCCAACTGGGACTAGCGGGGGGAGAGACCCAGTACTTC

D: TRBD1
V: TRBV18
J: TRBJ1-1
length: 18
size: NA
CDR3: CASSPTIQGWNMNTEAFF
DNA: TGTGCCAGCTCACCAACCATACAGGGGTGGAACATGAACACTGAAGCTTTCTTT

D: NA
V: TRBV29-1
J: TRBJ2-1
length: 13
size: NA
CDR3: CSVDQRLSDEQFF
DNA: TGCAGCGTTGACCAGCGTCTAAGCGATGAGCAGTTCTTC

D: TRBD1
V: TRBV12-3/TRBV12-4
J: TRBJ2-7
length: 18
size: NA
CDR3: CASSLVEWGVDRESEQYF
DNA: TGTGCCAGCAGTTTAGTAGAGTGGGGTGTTGACAGGGAGTCCGAGCAGTACTTC

D: NA
V: TRBV7-2
J: TRBJ2-1
length: 16
size: few
CDR3: CASSPQLAVFDNEQFF
DNA: TGTGCCAGCAGCCCTCAGTTAGCGGTCTTCGACAATGAGCAGTTCTTC

D: NA
V: TRBV30
J: TRBJ1-1
length: 13
size: few
CDR3: CAWSARKNTEAFF
DNA: TGTGCCTGGAGTGCGAGAAAGAACACTGAAGCTTTCTTT

D: NA
V: TRBV18
J: TRBJ2-7
length: 13
size: NA
CDR3: CASSLQGSSEQYF
DNA: TGTGCCAGCTCACTCCAGGGTTCGAGTGAGCAGTACTTC

D: NA
V: TRBV25-1
J: TRBJ1-4
length: 14
size: NA
CDR3: CASSENLGGEKLFF
DNA: TGTGCCAGCAGTGAAAATTTGGGCGGTGAAAAACTGTTTTTT

D: TRBD2
V: TRBV3-1
J: TRBJ2-1
length: 16
size: NA
CDR3: CASSQVGRGGYNEQFF
DNA: TGTGCCAGCAGCCAAGTAGGTCGGGGGGGATACAATGAGCAGTTCTTC

D: TRBD1
V: TRBV9
J: TRBJ2-7
length: 14
size: few
CDR3: CASSPAQGGIEQYF
DNA: TGTGCCAGCAGCCCCGCCCAAGGGGGCATAGAGCAGTACTTC

D: TRBD2
V: TRBV4-2
J: TRBJ2-2
length: 18
size: few
CDR3: CASSQVGLAGGHTGELFF
DNA: TGTGCCAGCAGCCAAGTCGGACTAGCGGGGGGGCACACCGGGGAGCTGTTTTTT